This T cell receptor (beta chain) was recorded in a study of T cells in Graves' hyperthyroidism and ophthalmopathy. General study findings and limits: The model forecast ophthalmopathy, anticipating it by a median around 6.5 months before onset. Most thyroid-expanded clonotypes above 0.001 were also found in blood.

The investigators amplified TCR beta CDR3 regions from RNA transcripts. Initially, a first-round RT-PCR of the TCR CDR3 employed the HTBI primer set. Via MiXCR, TCRdb re-called the multiplex PCR reads, giving one row per CDR3 protein. The table lists more than 300,000 distinct CDR3 sequences, around 20% of them singletons. CDR3 size: 15 residues. With 10 bases removed from V and 6 bases from J, the gap between germline ends came to 22 bases. Germline-derived CDR1 and CDR2 are MNHEY and SVGEGT. In the case of this clonotype: The antigen is unknown.

The sequence derives from a man younger than 35 with Graves' ophthalmopathy. The chain has TRBV6-2 or TRBV6-3 and TRBJ2-1, with D maybe TRBD2 (7 bases). Material for sequencing was blood. The CDR3 DNA is TGTGCCACTTCCTGGGGGGGGCCTGCGGGCAATGAGCAGTTCTTC. It encodes CATSWGGPAGNEQFF.